A selection of T cell receptor beta chains follows, all from one sample in a study of blood T cell repertoires in COVID-19. The table came from immunoSEQ multiplex PCR; TCRdb's copy has only in-frame clones and leaves some out. The sample includes approximately 54,000 clones, about four fifths of them seen just once. Input material: peripheral blood. The source of these receptors is a woman in her sixties with acute or convalescent COVID-19. The conserved cysteine and the conserved F or W are not part of the CDR3 here.

V | CDR3
TRBV6-6 | ASSTPGTSTDTQY
TRBV5-1 | ANSLDSLYGYT
TRBV28 | ASSLWGQGVHEQY
TRBV5-1 | ASSLEAATGELF
TRBV6-5 | ASRIQGGNTEAF
TRBV3-1/TRBV3-2 | ASSQDHWGQLNTEAF
TRBV5-1 | ASSLGQVGRETQY
TRBV18 | ASSPTGTNEQY
TRBV20-1 | SASPGQGTDTQY
TRBV29-1 | SAKAQGAYNEQF
TRBV7-2 | ASSRHRGQETQY
TRBV7-2 | ASSLGQGAAQPQH
TRBV2 | ASRIDRGTNEKLF
TRBV3-1/TRBV3-2 | ASSLGSYGYT
TRBV29-1 | SVEDPRAASGRHNEQF
TRBV12-3/TRBV12-4 | ASSSTIDSPLH
TRBV18 | ASSPPGSSYNEQF
TRBV4-1 | ASSRGQGGEKLF
TRBV5-1 | ASSLGRQGLDDEQF
TRBV14 | ASSFAGTAQETQY
TRBV7-9 | ASSSYNAGQFGQY
TRBV19 | ASSGTGAAYEQY
TRBV3-1/TRBV3-2 | ASSQGLGGAYEQY
TRBV12-3/TRBV12-4 | ASSLNSGNEQF
TRBV23-1 | ASSHATGEGNQPQH
TRBV6-5 | ASSLGAGGAGEY
TRBV4-1 | ASSHPGDRETYEQY
TRBV6-1 | ASSEKTGGKNTIY
TRBV12-3/TRBV12-4 | ASSTRDYEAF
TRBV25-1 | ASSEYGRAAGEYNEQF
TRBV29-1 | SAWDRTTYEQY
TRBV5-3 | ARSRGTVVVRGYT